These 21 T cell receptor beta chains originate from one sample sequenced in a study of Graves' ophthalmopathy and Graves' hyperthyroidism. TCR beta CDR3 regions were amplified from RNA transcripts. The first round was an RT-PCR with HTBI primers, and the second round was a multiplex PCR. Using its own MiXCR run on the multiplex PCR reads, TCRdb lists one record per CDR3 protein. There are over a million distinct CDR3 sequences in the sample; 35% to 45% occur only once, and approximately 12% lies in the top ten. Material: peripheral blood or thyroid tissue (not recorded which). These receptors originate from an adult man with Graves' hyperthyroidism.

This clonotype was detected many times. V is TRBV25-1 and J is TRBJ1-2, with D uncertain. The germline gives CDR1 MGHDK, CDR2 SYGVNS. Trimming pared 8 bases from V and 4 bases from J, leaving 8 bases between. The CDR3 has 11 amino acids. The CDR3 here is CASLTGYGYTF. CDR3 nucleotides: TGTGCCAGCCTTACGGGCTATGGCTACACCTTC.

This clonotype was counted between two and nine times. J is TRBJ2-5 and V is TRBV20-1, with D maybe TRBD1 (5 bases). Trimming pared 7 bases from V and 3 bases from J, leaving 9 bases between. CDR1 and CDR2 from the germline V gene are DFQATT and SNEGSKA (reference sequence). The CDR3 loop spans 11 amino acids. The CDR3 DNA is TGCAGTGTTAGGGGTGAAGAGACCCAGTACTTC. Translation gives CSVRGEETQYF.

In regard to this clonotype: One junction end disagrees with the germline gene, perhaps due to a read error. The rearrangement uses TRBV10-3 and TRBJ2-7; 12 nucleotides line up with TRBD1. The CDR3 loop spans 17 amino acids. Germline V gene sequence: CDR1 ENHRY, CDR2 SYGVKD. The CDR3 loop is CASSSIDSGQGAYEQYF. The CDR3 DNA follows: TGTGCCAGCAGTTCCATCGATTCGGGACAGGGGGCCTACGAGCAATACTTC.

This clonotype was seen many times. The chain links TRBV4-1 to TRBJ1-2, with 10 bases that match TRBD1. Germline loops: CDR1 MGHRA, CDR2 YSYEKL. This CDR3 comprises 14 residues. V trimming: 6 bases; J trimming: 8 bases; junction bases outside the gene matches: 9. CDR3 nucleotide sequence: TGCGCCAGCAGACTAGGGACAGGGGCGCGAGGCTACACCTTC. Its protein is CASRLGTGARGYTF.

There are a few counts of this clonotype. The genes are TRBV20-1 and TRBJ2-7, with D possibly being TRBD1 or TRBD2 (5 bases each). Trimming left V 3 bases short and J 6 bases short, with 12 bases between. The length of the CDR3 is 12 residues. CDR1 and CDR2 from the germline V gene are DFQATT and SNEGSKA (reference sequence). The CDR3 DNA is TGCAGTGCTAGCGGGACCCGATTCGAGCAGTACTTC. Protein: CSASGTRFEQYF.

This clonotype has only a few counts. The V gene is TRBV10-3, the J gene TRBJ1-1, with 11 bases matching TRBD1. V was pared by 11 bases and J by 3 bases, with 8 bases of the junction left unmatched. The CDR3 runs 14 residues. The germline V gene encodes CDR1 ENHRY and CDR2 SYGVKD. The CDR3 is CASKPGQGDTEAFF. The CDR3 DNA sequence: TGTGCCTCAAAACCGGGACAGGGGGACACTGAAGCTTTCTTT.

This clonotype was detected once. A much larger clone differs by one base, so this may be a read error. The chain combines TRBV5-1 with TRBJ2-7; D may be TRBD1 or TRBD2 (5 bases each). This CDR3 has 15 amino acids. The germline gives CDR1 SGHRS, CDR2 YFSETQ. CDR3 coding DNA: TGTGCCAGCAGCTTCCCGAGGGGAGTGACCTACGAGCACTACTTC. As protein: CASSFPRGVTYEHYF.

In its sample, this clonotype was seen many times. The chain combines TRBV20-1 with TRBJ2-7; D possibly corresponds to TRBD2 (6 bases). Trimming stripped 4 bases from V and 2 bases from J, with 15 bases between. The CDR3 covers 14 residues. The germline gives CDR1 DFQATT, CDR2 SNEGSKA (reference sequence). The CDR3 protein is CSAKRAEYTYEQYF. CDR3 nucleotide sequence: TGCAGTGCTAAGCGGGCAGAATATACCTACGAGCAGTACTTC.

The table lists this clonotype with many counts. The chain has TRBV25-1 and TRBJ1-6; perhaps TRBD1 as D (5 bases). The germline gives CDR1 MGHDK, CDR2 SYGVNS. This CDR3 is built from 15 residues. Trimming left V 1 base short and J 10 bases short, with 14 bases between. The CDR3 spells CASSESAGPESPLHF. CDR3 DNA sequence: TGTGCCAGCAGTGAATCGGCGGGGCCCGAGTCACCCCTCCACTTT.

The genes are TRBV10-3 and TRBJ2-7; 8 nucleotides align to TRBD2. Trimming removed 0 bases from V and 6 bases from J; junction bases left unmatched: 1. Germline loops: CDR1 ENHRY, CDR2 SYGVKD. This CDR3 contains 13 residues. Here the CDR3 reads CAISESAGGEQYF. CDR3 bases: TGTGCCATCAGTGAGTCCGCGGGGGGCGAGCAGTACTTC.

In its sample, this clonotype was seen many times. The chain couples TRBV9 to TRBJ2-2; TRBD1 aligns across 12 bases. The CDR3 runs to 16 residues. Per the germline V gene, CDR1 is SGDLS and CDR2 is YYNGEE. Germline trimming cut 6 bases from V and 4 bases from J; bases unmatched to any gene: 7. The CDR3 loop is CASNDPGQGATGELFF. The CDR3 DNA sequence: TGTGCCAGCAACGATCCGGGACAGGGGGCCACCGGGGAGCTGTTTTTT.

This clonotype has more than one count but fewer than ten. The rearrangement joins TRBV5-1 to TRBJ1-1, with unresolved D. The CDR3 totals 16 residues. Germline CDR1 and CDR2: SGHRS and YFSETQ. The germline V and J ends were trimmed by 4 bases and 4 bases, with 20 bases remaining between them. As DNA, the CDR3 is TGCGCCAGCAGCCCGACCGGCGGGGTTTGGGCCACTGAAGCTTTCTTT. This encodes CASSPTGGVWATEAFF.

This clonotype was recorded at least ten times. The J gene is TRBJ2-5, the V gene TRBV6-5; 7 bases agree with TRBD1. V lost 6 bases to trimming and J lost 2 bases; unmatched junction nucleotides: 9. The CDR3 consists of 15 residues. The germline CDR1 and CDR2 sequences are MNHEY and SVGAGI. CDR3 sequence: CASRPWTGRQETQYF. CDR3 coding DNA: TGTGCCAGCAGACCCTGGACAGGAAGGCAAGAGACCCAGTACTTC.

This chain uses TRBV5-1 with TRBJ2-7; 9 bases align to TRBD1. This CDR3 spans 17 amino acids. Trimming cost V 3 bases and J 4 bases; bases outside gene matches: 14. Germline V gives CDR1 SGHRS, CDR2 YFSETQ. The CDR3 nucleotides read TGCGCCAGCAGCTCCGGATACCGGGACAGGGCAGGATACGAGCAGTACTTC. Translation: CASSSGYRDRAGYEQYF.

This clonotype has ten or more counts. The rearrangement joins TRBV12-3 or TRBV12-4 to TRBJ2-7; a weak D match, TRBD1 (6 bases). CDR3 length: 15 amino acids. With 6 bases removed from V and 0 bases from J, the gap between germline ends came to 15 bases. CDR3 in amino acids: CASSPYRESSYEQYF. In DNA form, the CDR3 reads TGTGCCAGCAGCCCCTACAGGGAGAGCTCCTACGAGCAGTACTTC.

This clonotype showed up many times. This rearrangement joins TRBV2 to TRBJ1-2; perhaps TRBD1 as D (6 bases). The CDR3 covers 14 residues. V lost 9 bases to trimming and J lost 3 bases, with 17 bases between them. Per germline, CDR1 SNHLY and CDR2 FYNNEI. CDR3 coding DNA: TGTGCCAGTGAGGGACAACTCCCCCACTATGGCTACACCTTC. Translating gives CASEGQLPHYGYTF.

This clonotype was seen many times. The chain recombines TRBV15 with TRBJ2-7; 7 bases fit TRBD1. Germline CDR1 reads LNHNV; CDR2 reads YYDKDF (reference sequence). V shed 1 base and J 3 bases; nucleotides not matched to a gene: 9. The CDR3 is made up of 16 amino acids. The CDR3 bases are TGTGCCACCAGCAGAGTGAGACAGGGTTCGGTCTACGAGCAGTACTTC. Translation gives CATSRVRQGSVYEQYF.

This clonotype was seen more than once but under ten times. The chain couples TRBV30 to TRBJ1-6; tentative D call: TRBD1 (5 bases). V lost 1 base, J lost 10 bases, and 11 bases lay in between. Germline assignment: CDR1 GTSNPN and CDR2 SVGIG (reference sequence). The CDR3 has 13 residues. The CDR3 loop is CAWSAGIGSPLHF. CDR3 nucleotides: TGTGCCTGGAGTGCAGGGATAGGGTCACCCCTCCACTTT.

This clonotype appeared a few times. The chain has TRBV7-9 and TRBJ2-5, with TRBD2 matching over 11 bases. Germline V gene sequence: CDR1 SEHNR, CDR2 FQNEAQ (reference sequence). The junction had 10 bases not matched to a gene; V was cut back by 4 bases and J by 3 bases. The CDR3 sequence is 17 residues long. The CDR3 reads CASSSGRLAGMEETQYF. CDR3 bases: TGTGCCAGCAGCTCGGGTCGACTAGCGGGAATGGAAGAGACCCAGTACTTC.

The chain uses TRBV12-3 or TRBV12-4 and TRBJ2-6; D ambiguous. The CDR3 extends over 15 amino acids. V shed 4 bases and J shed 0 bases, with 7 bases lying between them. This chain's CDR3 is CASSSRTSGANVLTF. For the CDR3, the DNA is TGTGCCAGCAGTTCTCGGACCTCTGGGGCCAACGTCCTGACTTTC.

This chain links TRBV7-9 with TRBJ2-5; D remains ambiguous. CDR3 length: 12 residues. V was cut by 7 bases and J by 5 bases, with 11 bases left in between. Germline loops: CDR1 SEHNR, CDR2 FQNEAQ (reference sequence). The CDR3 nucleotides are TGTGCCAGCACCAAAGTGAAGGAGACCCAGTACTTC. Translated: CASTKVKETQYF.